The clone carrying this T cell receptor beta chain was observed at least ten times. Its target is unknown. The sample belongs to a study of T cells in Graves' hyperthyroidism and ophthalmopathy. The TCR beta CDR3 regions underwent amplification using RNA transcripts as the source. The TCR CDR3 first-round RT-PCR relied on the HTBI primer set. TCRdb reprocessed the multiplex PCR reads via MiXCR and lists one record per CDR3 protein. The sample carries over 400,000 distinct CDR3 sequences, approximately 14% recorded once. Germline CDR1 MNHEY, CDR2 SVGEGT. V was pared by 0 bases and J by 3 bases, with 15 bases between. CDR3 length equals 16 residues. Study-wide findings and caveats: Blood also contained most expanded thyroid clonotypes above 0.001.

Clinical symptoms, serum thyroxine and TRAb, thyroid ultrasound and orbital computed tomography were used for the diagnoses. The rearrangement joins TRBV6-2 or TRBV6-3 to TRBJ2-7, with D perhaps matching TRBD1 (6 bases). The source material was blood. The TCR comes from a man between 18 and 29 years old with Graves' ophthalmopathy. Here the CDR3 DNA reads TGTGCCAGCAGTTACTCGTTATTTTCAGGGGACTACGAGCAGTACTTC. It codes for CASSYSLFSGDYEQYF.